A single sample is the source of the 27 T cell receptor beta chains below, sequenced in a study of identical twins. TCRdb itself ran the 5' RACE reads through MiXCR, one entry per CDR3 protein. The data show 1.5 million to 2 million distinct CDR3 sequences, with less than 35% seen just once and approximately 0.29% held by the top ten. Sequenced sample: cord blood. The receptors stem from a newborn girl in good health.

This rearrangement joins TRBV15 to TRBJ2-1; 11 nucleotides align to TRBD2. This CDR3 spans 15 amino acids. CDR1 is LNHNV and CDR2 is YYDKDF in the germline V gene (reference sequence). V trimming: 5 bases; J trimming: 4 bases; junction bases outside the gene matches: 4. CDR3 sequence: CATSRGTSGYNEQFF. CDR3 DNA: TGTGCCACCAGCCGAGGGACTAGCGGTTACAATGAGCAGTTCTTC. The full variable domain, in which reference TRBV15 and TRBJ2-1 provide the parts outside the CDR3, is DAMVIQNPRYQVTQFGKPVTLSCSQTLNHNVMYWYQQKSSQAPKLLFHYYDKDFNNEADTPDNFQSRRPNTSFCFLDIRSPGLGDTAMYLCATSRGTSGYNEQFFGPGTRLTVL.

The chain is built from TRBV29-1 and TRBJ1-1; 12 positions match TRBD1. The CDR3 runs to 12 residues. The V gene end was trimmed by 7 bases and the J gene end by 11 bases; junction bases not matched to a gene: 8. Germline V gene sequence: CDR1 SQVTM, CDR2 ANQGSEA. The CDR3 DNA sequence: TGCAGCGCTGTGGGGACAGGGGGCGATGCTTTCTTT. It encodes CSAVGTGGDAFF.

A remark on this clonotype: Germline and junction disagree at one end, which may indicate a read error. CDR3 in amino acids: CASSLAGAGGSYNEQIF. The CDR3 DNA reads as TGTGCCAGCAGTTTAGCGGGAGCGGGAGGGTCCTACAATGAGCAGATCTTC. The rearrangement links TRBV28 to TRBJ2-1; 10 nucleotides match TRBD2. From germline, CDR1 is MDHEN and CDR2 SYDVKM. CDR3 length equals 17 residues.

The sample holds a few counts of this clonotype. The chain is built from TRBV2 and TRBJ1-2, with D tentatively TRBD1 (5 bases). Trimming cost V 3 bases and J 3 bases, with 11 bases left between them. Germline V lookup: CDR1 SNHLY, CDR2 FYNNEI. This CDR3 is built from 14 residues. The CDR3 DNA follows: TGTGCCAGCAGTGATAATGGGGGTCACTATGGCTACACCTTC. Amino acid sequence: CASSDNGGHYGYTF.

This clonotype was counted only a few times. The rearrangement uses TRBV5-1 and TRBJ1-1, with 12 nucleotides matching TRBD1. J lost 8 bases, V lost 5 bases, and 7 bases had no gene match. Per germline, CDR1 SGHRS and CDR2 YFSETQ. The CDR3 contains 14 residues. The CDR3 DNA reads TGCGCCAGCAGGAGGGACAGGGGGCGCGAAGAAGCTTTCTTT. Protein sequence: CASRRDRGREEAFF.

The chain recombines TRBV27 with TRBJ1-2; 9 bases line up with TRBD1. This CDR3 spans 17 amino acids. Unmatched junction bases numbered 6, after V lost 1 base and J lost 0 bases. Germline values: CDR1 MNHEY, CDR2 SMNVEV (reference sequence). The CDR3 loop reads CASSLWARDRANYGYTF. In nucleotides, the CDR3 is TGTGCCAGCAGTTTATGGGCCCGGGACAGGGCTAACTATGGCTACACCTTC.

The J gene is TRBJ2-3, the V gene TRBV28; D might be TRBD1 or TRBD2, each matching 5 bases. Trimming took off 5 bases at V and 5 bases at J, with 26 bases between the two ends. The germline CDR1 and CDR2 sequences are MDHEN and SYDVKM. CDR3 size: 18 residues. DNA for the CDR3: TGTGCCAGCAGTACACACGTACCGGGACCGACTAAGCAAGATACGCAGTATTTT. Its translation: CASSTHVPGPTKQDTQYF.

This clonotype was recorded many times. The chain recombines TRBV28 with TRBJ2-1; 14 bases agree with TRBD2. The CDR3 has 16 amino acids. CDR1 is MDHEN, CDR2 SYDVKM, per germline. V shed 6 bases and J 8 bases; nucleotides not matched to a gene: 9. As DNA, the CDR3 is TGTGCCAGCAGCCTAGGCGGACTAGCGGGAGGAGATGAGCAGTTCTTC. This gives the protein CASSLGGLAGGDEQFF.

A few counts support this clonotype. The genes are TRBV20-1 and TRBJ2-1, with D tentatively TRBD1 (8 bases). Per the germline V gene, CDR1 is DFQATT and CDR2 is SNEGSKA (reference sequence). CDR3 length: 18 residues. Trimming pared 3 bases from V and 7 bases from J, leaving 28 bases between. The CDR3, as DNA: TGCAGTGCTAGCGGCAGGGGGCTAGCGGACTCCATGGGGAATGAGCAGTTCTTC. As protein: CSASGRGLADSMGNEQFF.

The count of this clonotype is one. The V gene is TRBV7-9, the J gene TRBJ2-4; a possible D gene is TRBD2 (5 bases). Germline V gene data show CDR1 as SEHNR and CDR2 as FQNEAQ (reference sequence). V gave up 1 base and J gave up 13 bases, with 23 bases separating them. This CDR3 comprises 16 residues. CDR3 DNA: TGTGCCAGCAGCTTAGTGGCGGGCCACTCCTACAATGAGCAGTACTTC. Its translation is CASSLVAGHSYNEQYF. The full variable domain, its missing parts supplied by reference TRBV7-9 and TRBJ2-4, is DTGVSQNPRHKITKRGQNVTFRCDPISEHNRLYWYRQTLGQGPEFLTYFQNEAQLEKSRLLSDRFSAERPKGSFSTLEIQRTEQGDSAMYLCASSLVAGHSYNEQYFGAGTRLSVL.

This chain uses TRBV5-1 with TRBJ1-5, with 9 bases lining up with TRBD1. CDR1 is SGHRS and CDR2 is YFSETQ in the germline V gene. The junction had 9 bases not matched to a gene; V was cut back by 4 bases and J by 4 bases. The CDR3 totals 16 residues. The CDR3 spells CASSLGTGTGNQPQHF. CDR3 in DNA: TGCGCCAGCAGCCTCGGGACAGGGACGGGGAATCAGCCCCAGCATTTT.

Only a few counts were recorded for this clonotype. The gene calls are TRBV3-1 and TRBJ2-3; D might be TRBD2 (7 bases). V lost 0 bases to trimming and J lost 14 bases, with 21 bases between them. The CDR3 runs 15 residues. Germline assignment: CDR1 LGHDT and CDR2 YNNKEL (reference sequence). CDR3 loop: CASSQDPGGGSPSYF. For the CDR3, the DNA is TGTGCCAGCAGCCAAGATCCTGGGGGGGGCTCTCCCTCGTATTTT.

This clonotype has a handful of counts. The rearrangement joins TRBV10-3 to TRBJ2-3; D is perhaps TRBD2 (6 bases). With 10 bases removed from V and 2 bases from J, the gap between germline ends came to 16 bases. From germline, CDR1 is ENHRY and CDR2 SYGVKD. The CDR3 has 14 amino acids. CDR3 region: CATRASEYTDTQYF. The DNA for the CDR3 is TGTGCCACCCGGGCTAGCGAGTACACAGATACGCAGTATTTT.

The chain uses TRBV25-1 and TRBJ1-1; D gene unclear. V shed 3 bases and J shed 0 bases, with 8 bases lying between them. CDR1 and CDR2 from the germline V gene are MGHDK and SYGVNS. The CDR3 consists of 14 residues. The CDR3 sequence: CASSDEEMNTEAFF. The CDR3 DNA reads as TGTGCCAGCAGTGATGAGGAGATGAACACTGAAGCTTTCTTT.

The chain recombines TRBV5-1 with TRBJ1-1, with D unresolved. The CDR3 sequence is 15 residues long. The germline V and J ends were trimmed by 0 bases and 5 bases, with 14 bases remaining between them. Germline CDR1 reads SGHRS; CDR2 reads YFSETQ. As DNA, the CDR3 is TGCGCCAGCAGCTTGGACCCGACGATCGGGACTGAAGCTTTCTTT. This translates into CASSLDPTIGTEAFF.

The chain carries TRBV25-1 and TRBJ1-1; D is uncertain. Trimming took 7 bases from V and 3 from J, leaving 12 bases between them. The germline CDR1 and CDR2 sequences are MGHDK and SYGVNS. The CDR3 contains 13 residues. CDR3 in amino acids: CASKEQLYTEAFF. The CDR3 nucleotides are TGTGCCAGCAAGGAACAGCTATACACTGAAGCTTTCTTT.

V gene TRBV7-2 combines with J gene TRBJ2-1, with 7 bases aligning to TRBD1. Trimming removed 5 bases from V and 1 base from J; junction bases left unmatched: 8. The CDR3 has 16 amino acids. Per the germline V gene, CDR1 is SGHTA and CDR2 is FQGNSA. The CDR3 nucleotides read TGTGCCAGCAGCAAATCTCCGGGACAGTCCTACAATGAGCAGTTCTTC. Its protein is CASSKSPGQSYNEQFF.

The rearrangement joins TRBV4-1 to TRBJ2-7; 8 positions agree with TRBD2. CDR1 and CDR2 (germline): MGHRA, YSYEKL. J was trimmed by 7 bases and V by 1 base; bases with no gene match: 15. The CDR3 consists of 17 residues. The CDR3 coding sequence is TGCGCCAGCAGCCAAGGTCTCCGGGGGGGGACCCTTAATGAGCAGTACTTC. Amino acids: CASSQGLRGGTLNEQYF.

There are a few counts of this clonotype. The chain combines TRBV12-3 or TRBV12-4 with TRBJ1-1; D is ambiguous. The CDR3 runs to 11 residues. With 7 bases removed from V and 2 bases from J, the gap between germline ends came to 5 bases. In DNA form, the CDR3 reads TGTGCCAGCAACCTTAACACTGAAGCTTTCTTT. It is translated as CASNLNTEAFF.

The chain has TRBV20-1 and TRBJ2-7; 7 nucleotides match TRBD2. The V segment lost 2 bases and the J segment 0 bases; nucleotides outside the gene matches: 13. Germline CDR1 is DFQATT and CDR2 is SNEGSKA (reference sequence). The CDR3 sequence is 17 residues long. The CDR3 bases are TGCAGTGCTAGACAATTGGTCCGGGAGGCCCTCTCCTACGAGCAGTACTTC. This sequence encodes CSARQLVREALSYEQYF.

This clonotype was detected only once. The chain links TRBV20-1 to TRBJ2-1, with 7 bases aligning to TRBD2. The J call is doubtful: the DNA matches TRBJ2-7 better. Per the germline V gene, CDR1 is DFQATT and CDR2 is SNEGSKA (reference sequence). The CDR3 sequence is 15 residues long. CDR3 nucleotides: TGCAGTGCTAGAGATCTGGCTAGCGGATACAATGAGCAGTACTTC. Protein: CSARDLASGYNEQYF.

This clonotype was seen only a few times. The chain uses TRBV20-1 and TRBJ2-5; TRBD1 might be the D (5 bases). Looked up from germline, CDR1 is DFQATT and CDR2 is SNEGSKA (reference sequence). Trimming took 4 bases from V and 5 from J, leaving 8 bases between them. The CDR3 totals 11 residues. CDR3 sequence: CSATGYETQYF. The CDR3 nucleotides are TGCAGTGCTACAGGGTATGAGACCCAGTACTTC.

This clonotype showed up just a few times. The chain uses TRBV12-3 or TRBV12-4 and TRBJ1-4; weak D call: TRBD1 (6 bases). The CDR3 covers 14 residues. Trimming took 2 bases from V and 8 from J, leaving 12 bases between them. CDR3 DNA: TGTGCCAGCAGTTTAAGGGGGGCACAAGAAAAACTGTTTTTT. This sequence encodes CASSLRGAQEKLFF.

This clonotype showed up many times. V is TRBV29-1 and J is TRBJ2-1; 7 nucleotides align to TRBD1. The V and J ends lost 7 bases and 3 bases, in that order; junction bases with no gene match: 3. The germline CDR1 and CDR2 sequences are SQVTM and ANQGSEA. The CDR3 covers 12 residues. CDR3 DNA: TGCAGCGCTGGGACAGACTACAATGAGCAGTTCTTC. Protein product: CSAGTDYNEQFF.

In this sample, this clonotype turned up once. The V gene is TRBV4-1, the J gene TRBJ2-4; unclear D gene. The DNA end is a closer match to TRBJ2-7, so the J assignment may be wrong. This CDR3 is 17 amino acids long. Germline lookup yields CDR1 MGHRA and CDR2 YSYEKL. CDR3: CASSQVVAGRLGHEQYF. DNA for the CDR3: TGCGCCAGCAGCCAAGTCGTCGCAGGCCGATTAGGCCACGAGCAGTACTTC.

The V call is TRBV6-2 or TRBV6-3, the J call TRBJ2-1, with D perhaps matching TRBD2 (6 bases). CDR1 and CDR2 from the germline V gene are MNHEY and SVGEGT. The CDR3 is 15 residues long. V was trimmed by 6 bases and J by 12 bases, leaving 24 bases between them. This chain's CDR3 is CASRQLRGGIDGQFF. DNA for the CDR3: TGTGCCAGCAGACAACTGAGGGGCGGGATTGATGGGCAGTTCTTC.

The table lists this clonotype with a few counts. CDR3 nucleotide sequence: TGCGCCAGCAGCTGGGAGACTAGCGGTCAGTTGGGGGAGCAGTTCTTC. Its protein product is CASSWETSGQLGEQFF. The V gene is TRBV5-1, the J gene TRBJ2-1; 9 positions match TRBD2. V lost 3 bases, J lost 10 bases, and 14 bases stayed unmatched. The CDR3 has 16 amino acids. Germline V CDR1 and CDR2: SGHRS, YFSETQ.